This TCR beta chain was profiled in a study of CD8+CD57+ T cells in acquired aplastic anemia. Whole-study context: Mean yield of DNA from sorted CD4+ and CD8+ cells was around 3 ug. For CD4+ cells, healthy donors had an average of about 9.9 million reads. General study points: Patients and controls turned out to have 25 to 30 CD8+ CDR3 sequences in common. With respect to CD8+ Simpson's diversity, patients and controls did not differ significantly.

Profiles of TCR beta VDJ and CDR3 were generated from a genomic DNA template. TCRdb processed the reads anew with MiXCR; each CDR3 protein has one entry. This table has around 180,000 distinct CDR3 sequences, just under 65% appearing once. This clonotype was recorded many times. Antigen specificity is unknown. The source is a human donor in good health. Material for sequencing was sorted CD4+, CD8+, or CD8+CD57+ T cells (not recorded which) from PBMCs.

The CDR3 nucleotides read TGTGCCAGCAGTTACGACAGGGTCCACGAGCAGTACTTC. Protein product: CASSYDRVHEQYF. This chain joins TRBV6-6 and TRBJ2-7; 7 bases fit TRBD1. CDR3 length equals 13 residues. Germline V gene sequence: CDR1 MNHNY, CDR2 SVGAGI (reference sequence). The V segment lost 2 bases and the J segment 5 bases; nucleotides outside the gene matches: 3.